This T cell receptor beta chain derives from a study of cytomegalovirus exposure and HLA in healthy donors. This clone has just a few counts. The antigen is unknown. Per germline, CDR1 MGHDK and CDR2 SYGVNS. V lost 4 bases to trimming and J lost 3 bases; unmatched junction nucleotides: 8. The CDR3 is made up of 16 amino acids. Study findings and constraints: Most CMV-associated TCR beta chains were later found to appear HLA-restricted.

The PCR used 60 Vbeta and 13 Jbeta primers. Sequencing used immunoSEQ multiplex PCR; TCRdb keeps in-frame clones, though not all of them. This table has roughly 120,000 clones, around three quarters appearing once. This receptor was obtained from a male donor in good health and CMV-seronegative. The sequencing sample was made of PBMCs. The genes are TRBV25-1 and TRBJ1-1; 10 bases match TRBD1. The CDR3 sequence is CASSALGQGDYTEAFF. CDR3 DNA: TGTGCCAGCAGTGCCCTCGGACAGGGGGATTACACTGAAGCTTTCTTT.